Presented here are 18 T cell receptor beta chains from one specimen sequenced in a study of human T cells and chemical hapten exposure (dated by TCRdb to the early 2020s). The library was made by 5' RACE. TCRdb shows the sequencer as Illumina MiSeq. The raw public data were reprocessed by TCRdb itself: fastp quality trimming at Q25, MiXCR clonotype calling, in-frame beta chains only. One record per CDR3 amino acid sequence lists the most common genes and DNA. The sample records about 140,000 distinct CDR3 sequences, roughly 4% of which are singletons. The top ten hold approximately 1.4% of the sample. Total RNA was extracted from unfractionated whole blood that had been collected in Tempus Blood RNA tubes. Source of these receptors: a female donor in good health.

This clonotype was seen repeatedly, ten times or more. V usage is TRBV5-1 and J usage is TRBJ2-5; 7 bases agree with TRBD1. Germline loops: CDR1 SGHRS, CDR2 YFSETQ. This CDR3 is built from 14 residues. The V and J ends lost 0 bases and 3 bases, in that order; junction bases with no gene match: 2. The CDR3 nucleotides read TGCGCCAGCAGCTTGGGTGGGACAGAAGAGACCCAGTACTTC. Translation: CASSLGGTEETQYF.

As concerns this clonotype: One base away lies a much larger clone, so this may be a sequencing read error. This rearrangement joins TRBV30 to TRBJ1-1, with 8 bases lining up with TRBD1. Germline V lookup: CDR1 GTSNPN, CDR2 SVGIG (reference sequence). Trimming cost V 1 base and J 5 bases; bases outside gene matches: 6. The CDR3 loop spans 14 amino acids. CDR3 sequence: CAWSAGQGGTEAFF. The CDR3 DNA reads TGTGCCTGGAGTGCAGGACAGGGAGGGACTGAAGCTTTCTTT.

This clonotype appeared a few times. The rearrangement links TRBV7-6 to TRBJ2-5; D not certain. The CDR3 covers 12 residues. The ends were cut back, 5 bases at V and 5 bases at J, with 9 bases in the middle. Looked up from germline, CDR1 is SGHVS and CDR2 is FNYEAQ. For the CDR3, the DNA is TGTGCCAGCAGCGACCGCTGGGAGACCCAGTACTTC. It codes for CASSDRWETQYF.

This chain links TRBV6-2 or TRBV6-3 with TRBJ1-1, with D perhaps TRBD1 (6 bases). The V gene's germline CDR1 is MNHEY and CDR2 SVGEGT. The germline V and J ends were trimmed by 2 bases and 5 bases, with 12 bases remaining between them. The CDR3 runs 14 residues. The DNA of the CDR3 is TGTGCCAGCAGTTACGGCAGGGGAGGGACTGAAGCTTTCTTT. Translated, it gives CASSYGRGGTEAFF.

This clonotype was counted ten times or more. The rearrangement uses TRBV12-3 or TRBV12-4 and TRBJ2-2; D is possibly TRBD1 or TRBD2 (5 bases each). V was pared by 2 bases and J by 3 bases, with 10 bases between. The CDR3 length is 15 residues. CDR3 in DNA: TGTGCCAGCAGTTTATATGGGGACGACACCGGGGAGCTGTTTTTT. Protein: CASSLYGDDTGELFF.

In this sample, this clonotype turned up many times. The chain couples TRBV20-1 to TRBJ1-6, with D possibly matching TRBD1 (6 bases). The germline V and J ends were trimmed by 3 bases and 0 bases, with 9 bases remaining between them. Germline loops: CDR1 DFQATT, CDR2 SNEGSKA (reference sequence). The CDR3 loop spans 15 amino acids. The CDR3: CSARIQGSYNSPLHF. The DNA of the CDR3 is TGCAGTGCTAGGATACAGGGCTCCTATAATTCACCCCTCCACTTT.

This clonotype was detected many times. V and J are TRBV3-1 and TRBJ1-2; D gene unclear. From germline, CDR1 is LGHDT and CDR2 YNNKEL (reference sequence). With 0 bases removed from V and 8 bases from J, the gap between germline ends came to 13 bases. This CDR3 comprises 14 residues. The CDR3 DNA is TGTGCCAGCAGCCAAGATTGGGGAACAACCGGCTACACCTTC. The encoded protein is CASSQDWGTTGYTF.

The genes are TRBV9 and TRBJ2-3, with 8 positions matching TRBD1. Germline V gene data show CDR1 as SGDLS and CDR2 as YYNGEE. There are 17 residues in the CDR3. V lost 4 bases and J lost 2; bases outside the gene matches: 12. CDR3 in amino acids: CASSTRTGRTSTDTQYF. The CDR3 DNA reads as TGTGCCAGCAGCACCCGGACAGGGCGAACCTCCACAGATACGCAGTATTTT.

Ten or more counts support this clonotype. This chain uses TRBV29-1 with TRBJ1-1; the D gene is possibly TRBD1 (5 bases). From germline, CDR1 is SQVTM and CDR2 ANQGSEA. The CDR3 loop spans 18 amino acids. V lost 6 bases, J lost 5 bases, and 31 bases lay in between. CDR3 residues: CSVLPGPRREWSGTEAFF. The CDR3 DNA reads as TGCAGCGTCCTACCCGGGCCCCGCAGGGAGTGGTCGGGTACTGAAGCTTTCTTT.

This clonotype was counted many times. This chain links TRBV10-3 with TRBJ2-1; no firm D call. This CDR3 spans 13 amino acids. CDR1 and CDR2 from the germline V gene are ENHRY and SYGVKD. V was cut by 7 bases and J by 7 bases, with 14 bases left in between. CDR3 residues: CAINTLGTNEQFF. CDR3 DNA: TGTGCCATCAACACGCTAGGTACTAATGAGCAGTTCTTC.

There are many counts of this clonotype. The CDR3 is CASSAMAGVNQPQHF. In nucleotides, the CDR3 is TGTGCCAGCAGTGCCATGGCAGGGGTGAATCAGCCCCAGCATTTT. The gene calls are TRBV2 and TRBJ1-5; D is perhaps TRBD1 (6 bases). CDR1 is SNHLY and CDR2 is FYNNEI in the germline V gene. Trimming took 4 bases from V and 4 from J, leaving 14 bases between them. The CDR3 extends over 15 amino acids.

This clonotype was observed many times. The rearrangement links TRBV5-1 to TRBJ2-7; 8 positions match TRBD2. The CDR3 totals 16 residues. The V gene end was trimmed by 7 bases and the J gene end by 4 bases; junction bases not matched to a gene: 16. CDR1 and CDR2 (germline): SGHRS, YFSETQ. As DNA, the CDR3 is TGCGCCAGCCAAAAAAACCCGGGACTAGACCATTACGAGCAGTACTTC. It translates to CASQKNPGLDHYEQYF.

This clonotype was detected many times. This sequence joins TRBV24-1 and TRBJ1-2, with 8 nucleotides matching TRBD1. The V segment lost 4 bases and the J segment 5 bases; nucleotides outside the gene matches: 14. This CDR3 is built from 17 residues. Germline V gene sequence: CDR1 KGHDR, CDR2 SFDVKD. The CDR3 is CATSDPGGQGNLYGYTF. In DNA, the CDR3 is TGTGCCACCAGTGACCCTGGAGGACAGGGTAATTTATATGGCTACACCTTC.

Many counts were recorded for this clonotype. The chain has TRBV7-9 and TRBJ2-1, with 13 bases matching TRBD2. J lost 8 bases, V lost 3 bases, and 16 bases had no gene match. The CDR3 is made up of 19 amino acids. Germline CDR1 and CDR2: SEHNR and FQNEAQ (reference sequence). CDR3 nucleotide sequence: TGTGCCAGCAGCTTTGGGGGACTAGCGGGGCCTAAGGGTGGCGATGAGCAGTTCTTC. It yields the protein CASSFGGLAGPKGGDEQFF.

This clonotype was observed a few times. The chain has TRBV5-1 and TRBJ2-7, with 9 bases aligning to TRBD1. V shed 3 bases and J 2 bases; nucleotides not matched to a gene: 6. The CDR3 is made up of 15 amino acids. Germline V CDR1 and CDR2: SGHRS, YFSETQ. The CDR3 here is CASSSSRDRAYEQYF. The CDR3 coding sequence is TGCGCCAGCAGCTCTTCCCGGGACAGGGCCTACGAGCAGTACTTC.

This clonotype was counted at least ten times. The V and J genes are TRBV29-1 and TRBJ2-2; D is unresolved. The V end was cut by 5 bases, the J end by 0 bases, with 10 bases between. Germline V gene lookup returns CDR1 SQVTM and CDR2 ANQGSEA. The CDR3 contains 14 residues. CDR3: CSVRKRPNTGELFF. The CDR3 bases are TGCAGCGTTAGAAAAAGACCGAACACCGGGGAGCTGTTTTTT.

This clonotype was seen repeatedly, ten times or more. CDR3 sequence (DNA): TGCAGTGCTAGTATGGGGGGTATGCAGTATTTT. It specifies CSASMGGMQYF. The V and J genes are TRBV20-1 and TRBJ2-3; the D gene is possibly TRBD2 (6 bases). The CDR3 is made up of 11 amino acids. V was shortened by 3 bases and J by 11 bases, with 12 bases between the two germline ends. Germline CDR1 is DFQATT and CDR2 is SNEGSKA (reference sequence).

This clonotype was seen more than once but under ten times. This sequence joins TRBV20-1 and TRBJ1-5, with TRBD1 as a possible D gene (6 bases). The ends were cut back, 3 bases at V and 0 bases at J, with 15 bases in the middle. Germline V gene lookup returns CDR1 DFQATT and CDR2 SNEGSKA (reference sequence). There are 16 residues in the CDR3. CDR3 in amino acids: CSASSAGADSNQPQHF. As DNA, the CDR3 is TGCAGTGCTAGTTCGGCGGGGGCCGATAGCAATCAGCCCCAGCATTTT.